These 5 T cell receptor beta chains share one sample of origin, sequenced in a study of T-cell reconstitution after alpha-beta-depleted transplantation in children. Construction of the TCRbeta library involved unique molecular identifiers. TCRdb recomputed calls from the PCR reads with MiXCR, one row per CDR3 protein. Among some 450,000 distinct CDR3 sequences listed, around two fifths were seen once. The material was PBMCs, obtained before TCRalphabeta/CD19-depleted stem cell transplant. These receptors were collected from a girl aged 2 to 10 with aplastic anemia, due to receive a stem cell transplant.

This clonotype was counted between two and nine times. The chain carries TRBV28 and TRBJ2-7; D is ambiguous. Germline V gives CDR1 MDHEN, CDR2 SYDVKM. The V gene lost 4 bases and the J gene lost 2 bases, with 15 bases spanning the gap. CDR3 length: 15 amino acids. CDR3 DNA: TGTGCCAGCAGTTGGGCAGGAGATCCGACCTACGAGCAGTACTTC. It codes for CASSWAGDPTYEQYF.

This clonotype was picked up a small number of times. V is TRBV5-6 and J is TRBJ2-1; maybe TRBD1 (7 bases). Germline V CDR1 and CDR2: SGHDT, YYEEEE. V was pared by 0 bases and J by 2 bases, with 12 bases between. The CDR3 loop spans 16 amino acids. The CDR3: CASSLGRRGPYNEQFF. CDR3 coding DNA: TGTGCCAGCAGCTTGGGGAGGAGGGGGCCCTACAATGAGCAGTTCTTC.

The chain recombines TRBV12-3 or TRBV12-4 with TRBJ2-7; D gene uncertain. V shed 6 bases and J shed 2 bases, with 11 bases lying between them. This CDR3 has 13 amino acids. This CDR3 reads CASSRAKTYEQYF. In DNA, the CDR3 is TGTGCCAGCAGCCGTGCGAAAACCTACGAGCAGTACTTC.

Only a few counts were recorded for this clonotype. This rearrangement joins TRBV29-1 to TRBJ1-2, with 7 bases aligning to TRBD1. The junction had 13 bases not matched to a gene; V was cut back by 6 bases and J by 3 bases. Germline lookup yields CDR1 SQVTM and CDR2 ANQGSEA. CDR3 length: 15 residues. The CDR3 is CSVLTGRSVYYGYTF. The CDR3 DNA reads as TGCAGCGTGTTGACAGGGAGGTCGGTTTACTATGGCTACACCTTC.

This clonotype was detected ten times or more. The gene calls are TRBV20-1 and TRBJ2-1; D may be TRBD2 (6 bases). In germline, CDR1 is DFQATT, CDR2 SNEGSKA (reference sequence). The ends were cut back, 6 bases at V and 9 bases at J, with 12 bases in the middle. This CDR3 has 11 amino acids. The CDR3 here is CSASTSSEQFF. The CDR3 DNA reads as TGCAGTGCCTCGACTAGTAGTGAGCAGTTCTTC.